Sequencing of this TCR beta chain was carried out in a study of T cells in localized non-small cell lung cancer. Method: immunoSEQ multiplex PCR; TCRdb's copy keeps in-frame clones and lacks some. Here the sample spans about 52,000 clones, 80% to 90% being singletons. The V segment lost 0 bases and the J segment 3 bases; nucleotides outside the gene matches: 3. From germline, CDR1 is MGHRA and CDR2 YSYEKL. The length of the CDR3 is 16 residues. This receptor was obtained from an older male donor with stage III squamous cell lung carcinoma. The rearrangement links TRBV4-1 to TRBJ2-7, with TRBD2 identical over 12 bases. The sample here was peripheral blood, taken before any cancer treatment. The CDR3 sequence: CASSQEALAGGYEQYF. In nucleotides, the CDR3 is TGCGCCAGCAGCCAAGAAGCACTAGCGGGAGGCTACGAGCAGTACTTC.